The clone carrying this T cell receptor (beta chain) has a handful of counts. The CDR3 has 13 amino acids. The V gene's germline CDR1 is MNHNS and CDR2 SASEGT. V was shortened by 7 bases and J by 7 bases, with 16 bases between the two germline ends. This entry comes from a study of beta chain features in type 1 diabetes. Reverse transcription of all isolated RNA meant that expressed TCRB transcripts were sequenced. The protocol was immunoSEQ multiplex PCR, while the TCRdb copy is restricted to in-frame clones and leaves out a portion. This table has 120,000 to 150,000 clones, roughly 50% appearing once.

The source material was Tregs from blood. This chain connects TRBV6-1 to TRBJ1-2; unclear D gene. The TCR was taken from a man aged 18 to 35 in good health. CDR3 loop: CASTSLLGVGYTF. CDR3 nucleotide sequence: TGTGCCAGCACCTCCCTGTTGGGCGTTGGCTACACCTTC.